This entry features one T cell receptor beta chain sequence. Its antigen is undetermined. CD8+ and CD4+ T cells taken from blood had their TCR beta sequenced. The data stem from a study of CD8 T cells in Susac syndrome. Study findings and constraints: The study admitted that it had a relatively small number of individuals in its TCR sequencing and HLA analysis.

The authors reverse transcribed roughly 0.5 to 1 ug RNA with random hexamers. TCRdb reanalysed the immunoSEQ multiplex PCR reads using MiXCR and keeps one entry per CDR3 protein. There are some 300,000 distinct CDR3 sequences in the sample; roughly 85% occur only once, and around 0.2% lies in the top ten. V was clipped by 3 bases and J by 1 base; unmatched bases: 4. This CDR3 comprises 15 residues. Germline-derived CDR1 and CDR2 are SGDLS and YYNGEE. Sequenced: CD8+ T cells from PBMCs. The clonotype comes from a human donor with multiple sclerosis. This chain joins TRBV9 and TRBJ2-1, with 7 positions matching TRBD1. CDR3 amino acids: CASSGSRGSYNEQFF. The CDR3 nucleotides read TGTGCCAGCAGCGGGAGCAGGGGGTCCTACAATGAGCAGTTCTTC.